The entry below gives a single TCR beta chain sequence along with its context. The data were taken from a study of metastatic and nonmetastatic thyroid tumors. TCRdb reassembled clones from the PCR reads with MiXCR. The sample contains approximately 16,000 clones, around a third of which appear only once. Thyroid surgery was performed in patients who had received no treatment beforehand. The TCR was taken from a male donor with papillary thyroid cancer or a benign thyroid nodule (not recorded which). Some clones in this sample may be carry-over from other donors' samples. Input material: tumor tissue.

The DNA for the CDR3 is TGTGCCTGGAGTCCTCCGACCCCCTACGAGCAGTACTTC. Amino acids: CAWSPPTPYEQYF. The chain links TRBV30 to TRBJ2-7; no reliable D call. Germline V lookup: CDR1 GTSNPN, CDR2 SVGIG (reference sequence). The CDR3 has 13 amino acids. V dropped 2 bases and J dropped 2 bases, with 10 bases sitting between them.